This is a list of T cell receptor beta chains from one sample in a study of PD-L1 blockade in urothelial cancer. Clones were read by immunoSEQ multiplex PCR, and TCRdb kept only the in-frame ones, dropping some. The table includes roughly 120,000 clones, roughly 89% detected once. The input for sequencing was PBMCs, taken around atezolizumab (anti-PD-L1) treatment. The source is a man aged 55 to 70 with urothelial cancer. Each CDR3 is given without its conserved first and last residue.

ASSRTGAVGELF	TRBJ2-2	TRBV19
ASSLGAGIEETQY	TRBJ2-5	TRBV5-1
ASSSQNTDEQF	TRBJ2-1	TRBV5-1
ASSAHSGRAHNEQF	TRBJ2-1	TRBV9
AWSFSGRAGETQY	TRBJ2-5	TRBV30
ASSESQRRGSSYNEQF	TRBJ2-1	TRBV10-1
ASSQGTGDVFSGNTIY	TRBJ1-3	TRBV4-1
ASSLLGQGVVGEQF	TRBJ2-1	TRBV5-1
ASSEALMDRGLVYEQY	TRBJ2-7	TRBV2
ASSEQGAGTEAF	TRBJ1-1	TRBV9
ASSVTMAEGELF	TRBJ2-2	TRBV2
ASRKTLDRGYEQY	TRBJ2-7	TRBV6-6
ASREYPNTGELF	TRBJ2-2	TRBV6-4
ASSLWLAGGLGVGDTQY	TRBJ2-3	TRBV11-3
ASSPPSGDNSPLH	TRBJ1-6	TRBV5-5
ASSDQGGDTGELF	TRBJ2-2	TRBV5-1
ASSEWTGDRGGYT	TRBJ1-2	TRBV10-2
ASSLTGTGGDGYT	TRBJ1-2	TRBV11-2
ASSAGSGGSGNTQY	TRBJ2-3	TRBV5-1
ASSLQGPYTGELF	TRBJ2-2	TRBV5-1
ASSEVDFYGYT	TRBJ1-2	TRBV6-1
AIKATSGRSSYNEQF	TRBJ2-1	TRBV10-3
ASSGTSTAEQY	TRBJ2-7	TRBV18
ATAPTGLEQY	TRBJ2-7	TRBV6-6
ASSYLGGAKGNTIY	TRBJ1-3	TRBV6-5